This TCR beta chain was observed in a study of CD8 T cells in Susac syndrome (dated by TCRdb to about 2019). About the full investigation: Whether CD8+ T cell activation and differentiation in Susac syndrome was antigen driven was tested using repertoire sequencing. The study compared CD8+ T cell repertoire clonality among 12 healthy donors, approximately 14 Susac syndrome patients and roughly 15 multiple sclerosis patients.

The CDR3 runs 16 amino acids, cysteine and phenylalanine included. The DNA shown is the 48-base CDR3, in frame from base 1. Deletion took 4 bases off V and 0 bases off J, with a span of 13 bases between the germline ends. As encoded in the germline V gene, CDR1 is MGHRA while CDR2 is YSYEKL. Summary of the overall study and its limitations: The TCR sequencing and HLA analysis was acknowledged to have included a relatively small number of individuals.

To note about this clonotype: No cognate antigen has been identified for it. No base quality values were provided; no much bigger clone lies one nucleotide off.

Peripheral blood CD8+ and CD4+ T cells from healthy donors, Susac syndrome patients and multiple sclerosis patients were profiled using high-throughput TCR beta sequencing. The multiple sclerosis controls were treatment-naive patients who had stable or active relapsing-remitting disease and met the revised McDonald criteria. Bulk CD8+ and CD4+ T cells were purified magnetically by negative isolation, whereas CD8+ TEMRA cells were enriched by FACS. Blood was collected in EDTA tubes and processed within 24 hours, with PBMCs isolated through density gradient centrifugation. PBMCs intended for TCR sequencing were cryopreserved in liquid nitrogen and thawed later in a water bath at 37 degrees C. The sorted or isolated CD4+, CD8+ and CD8+ TEMRA cells reached a purity of at least 90%. RNA was extracted using the RNeasy kit, and about 0.5 to 1 ug of the RNA was reverse transcribed with random hexamers. The immunoSEQ multiplex PCR assay, covering 54 Vbeta and 13 Jbeta segments, was used to amplify TCR beta CDR3 regions. To correct PCR amplification bias, a synthetic template baseline was used for both primer optimization and computational correction. Turning to the authors' computational methods: Reads were annotated to V, D and J genes according to IMGT and were analyzed with immunoSEQ Analyzer, with only productive sequences retained. To calculate clonality, Shannon entropy was normalized by log2 of the number of productive unique sequences and then subtracted from one. For each patient and control, public and private clones were evaluated within the 100 most prevalent clones. Susac-specific clones were defined as absent from healthy and MS cohorts, around 1,000 published viral clones and other ImmuneACCESS disease sequences. TCRdb reanalyzed the raw reads on its own, using fastp at Q25 for trimming and MiXCR for clone calling, and kept in-frame beta chains. When rows share a CDR3 protein, they turn into one entry using the most common DNA and genes. The V and J calls here are based on TCRdb, not the publication. Recorded for this sample are a few hundred thousand distinct CDR3 sequences; 85% of them occurred a single time. Together, the top ten hold more than 0.09% of the sample.

The receptor was isolated from a human donor with multiple sclerosis. The sequenced material came from CD8+ T cells from PBMCs. The rearrangement combines TRBV4-1 with TRBJ1-5; a tentative D call is TRBD1 (6 bases match). The CDR3 loop reads CASSRGEQGSNQPQHF. The nucleotide sequence is given as TGCGCCAGCAGCCGCGGGGAACAGGGTAGCAATCAGCCCCAGCATTTT.